This TCR beta chain was captured by sequencing in a study of T cell responses to AZD1222 COVID-19 vaccine. Study-level results: Repertoires were collected only later (after the peak T cell response had occurred). Breadth and depth of Spike-specific TCRs rose after two AZD1222 doses. Among AZD1222 vaccinees, only six or seven were seropositive at baseline. Across spike, vaccine-associated CD4 TCRs were found, dominant at 160-218 and 743-854.

The count of this clone is one. Its antigen is undetermined. The protocol was immunoSEQ multiplex PCR, while the TCRdb copy is restricted to in-frame clones and leaves out a portion. The sample has 150,000 or so clones; roughly 90% are singletons. The material was peripheral blood, obtained on day 0 of AZD1222 vaccination. This clonotype originated in an adult in good health.

Here the CDR3 reads CATSRAAGGPGDNEQFF. Here the CDR3 DNA reads TGTGCCACCAGCAGAGCAGCGGGAGGGCCTGGTGATAATGAGCAGTTCTTC. The chain joins TRBV15 to TRBJ2-1; 10 bases line up with TRBD2. Germline V gene sequence: CDR1 LNHNV, CDR2 YYDKDF (reference sequence). The CDR3 totals 17 residues. V shed 1 base and J 7 bases; nucleotides not matched to a gene: 10.